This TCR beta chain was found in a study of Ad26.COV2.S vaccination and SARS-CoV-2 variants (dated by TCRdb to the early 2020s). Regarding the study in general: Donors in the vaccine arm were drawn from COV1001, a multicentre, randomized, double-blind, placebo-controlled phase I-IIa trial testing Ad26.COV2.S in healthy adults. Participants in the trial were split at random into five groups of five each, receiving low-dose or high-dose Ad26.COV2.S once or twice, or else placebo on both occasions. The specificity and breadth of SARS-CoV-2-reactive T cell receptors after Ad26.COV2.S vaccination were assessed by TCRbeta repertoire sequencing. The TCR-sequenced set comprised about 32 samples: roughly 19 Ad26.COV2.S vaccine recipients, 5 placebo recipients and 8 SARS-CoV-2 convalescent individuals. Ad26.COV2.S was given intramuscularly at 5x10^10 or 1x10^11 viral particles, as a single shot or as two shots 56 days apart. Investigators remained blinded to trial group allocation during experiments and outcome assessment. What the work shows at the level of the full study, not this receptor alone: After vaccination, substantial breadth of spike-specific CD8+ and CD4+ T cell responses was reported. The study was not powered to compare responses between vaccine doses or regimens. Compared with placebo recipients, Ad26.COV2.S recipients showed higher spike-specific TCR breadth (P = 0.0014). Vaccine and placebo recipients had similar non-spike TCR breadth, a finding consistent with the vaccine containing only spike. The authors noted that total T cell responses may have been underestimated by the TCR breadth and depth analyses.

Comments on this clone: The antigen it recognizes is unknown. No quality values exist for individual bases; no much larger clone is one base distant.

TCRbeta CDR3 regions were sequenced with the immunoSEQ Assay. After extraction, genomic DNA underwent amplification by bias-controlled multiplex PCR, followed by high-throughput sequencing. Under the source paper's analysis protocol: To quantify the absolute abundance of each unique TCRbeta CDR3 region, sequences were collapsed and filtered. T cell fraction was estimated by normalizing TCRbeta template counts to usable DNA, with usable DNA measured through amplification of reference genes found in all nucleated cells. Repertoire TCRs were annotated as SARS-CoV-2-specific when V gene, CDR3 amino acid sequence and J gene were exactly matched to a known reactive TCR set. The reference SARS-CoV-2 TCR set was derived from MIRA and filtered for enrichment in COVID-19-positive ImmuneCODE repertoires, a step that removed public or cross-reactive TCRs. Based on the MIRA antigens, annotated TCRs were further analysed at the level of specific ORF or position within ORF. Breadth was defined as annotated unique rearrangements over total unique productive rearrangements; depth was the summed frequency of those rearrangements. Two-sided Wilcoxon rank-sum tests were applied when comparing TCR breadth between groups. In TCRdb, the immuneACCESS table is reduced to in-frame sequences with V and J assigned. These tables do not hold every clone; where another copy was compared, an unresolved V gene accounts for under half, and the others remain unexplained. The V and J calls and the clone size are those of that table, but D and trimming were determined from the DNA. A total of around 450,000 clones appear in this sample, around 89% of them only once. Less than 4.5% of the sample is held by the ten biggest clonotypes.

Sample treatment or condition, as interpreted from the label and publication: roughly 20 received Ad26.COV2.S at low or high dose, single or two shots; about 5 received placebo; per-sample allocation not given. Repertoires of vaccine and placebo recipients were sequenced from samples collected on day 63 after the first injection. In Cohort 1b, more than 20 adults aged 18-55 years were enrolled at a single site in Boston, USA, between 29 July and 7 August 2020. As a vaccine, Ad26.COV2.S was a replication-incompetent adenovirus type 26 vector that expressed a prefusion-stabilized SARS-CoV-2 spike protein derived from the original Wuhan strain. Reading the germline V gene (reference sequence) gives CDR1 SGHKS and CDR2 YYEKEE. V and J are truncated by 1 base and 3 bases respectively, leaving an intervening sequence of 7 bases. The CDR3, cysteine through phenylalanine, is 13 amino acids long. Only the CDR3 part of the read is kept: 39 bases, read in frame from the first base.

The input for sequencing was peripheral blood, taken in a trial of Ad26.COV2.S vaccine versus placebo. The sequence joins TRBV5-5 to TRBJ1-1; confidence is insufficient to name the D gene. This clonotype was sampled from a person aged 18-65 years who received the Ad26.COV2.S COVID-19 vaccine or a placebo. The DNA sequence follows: TGTGCCAGCAGCTTGTCAGGAGACACTGAAGCTTTCTTT. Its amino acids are CASSLSGDTEAFF. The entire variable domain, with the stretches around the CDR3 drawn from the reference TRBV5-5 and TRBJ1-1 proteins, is DAGVTQSPTHLIKTRGQQVTLRCSPISGHKSVSWYQQVLGQGPQFIFQYYEKEERGRGNFPDRFSARQFPNYSSELNVNALLLGDSALYLCASSLSGDTEAFFGQGTRLTVV.